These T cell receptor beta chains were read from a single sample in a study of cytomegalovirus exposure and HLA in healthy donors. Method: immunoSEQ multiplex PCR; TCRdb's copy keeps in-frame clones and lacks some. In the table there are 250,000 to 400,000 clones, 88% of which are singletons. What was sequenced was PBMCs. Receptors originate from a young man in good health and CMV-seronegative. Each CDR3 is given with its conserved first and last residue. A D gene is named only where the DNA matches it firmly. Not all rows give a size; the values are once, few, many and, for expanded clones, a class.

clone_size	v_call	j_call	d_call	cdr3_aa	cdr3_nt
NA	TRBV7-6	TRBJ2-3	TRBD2	CASSGTSGGAIISTDTQYF	TGTGCCAGCAGCGGGACTAGCGGGGGGGCGATCATTAGCACAGATACGCAGTATTTT
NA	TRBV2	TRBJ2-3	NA	CASSDQGLTDTQYF	TGTGCCAGCAGTGATCAGGGGCTTACAGATACGCAGTATTTT
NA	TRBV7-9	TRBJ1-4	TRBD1	CASSPGQVDEKLFF	TGTGCCAGCAGCCCGGGACAGGTGGATGAAAAACTGTTTTTT
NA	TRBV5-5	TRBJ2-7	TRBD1	CASSLARTGGKNFYEQYF	TGTGCCAGCAGCTTGGCGAGGACAGGGGGCAAAAACTTCTACGAGCAGTACTTC
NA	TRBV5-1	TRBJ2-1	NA	CASSLDRATGSSYNEQFF	TGCGCCAGCAGCTTGGATCGGGCAACAGGGAGCTCCTACAATGAGCAGTTCTTC
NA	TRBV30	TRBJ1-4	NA	CAWSVRGGPNEKLFF	TGTGCCTGGAGTGTACGCGGGGGGCCTAATGAAAAACTGTTTTTT
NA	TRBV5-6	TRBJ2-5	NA	CASSFPLSGHQETQYF	TGTGCCAGCAGCTTCCCGCTCTCCGGTCACCAAGAGACCCAGTACTTC
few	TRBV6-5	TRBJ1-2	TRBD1	CATFRPGQTGGYTF	TGTGCCACCTTCCGCCCGGGACAGACCGGTGGCTACACCTTC
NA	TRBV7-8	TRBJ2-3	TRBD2	CASSLVTSGPTDTQYF	TGTGCCAGCAGCTTAGTGACTAGCGGGCCCACAGATACGCAGTATTTT
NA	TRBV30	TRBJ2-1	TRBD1	CAWSTQGPEQFF	TGTGCCTGGAGTACACAGGGGCCTGAGCAGTTCTTC
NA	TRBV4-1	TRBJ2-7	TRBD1	CASSETRVPRRDRGGEQYF	TGCGCCAGCAGCGAGACCCGGGTTCCTCGCCGGGACAGGGGTGGGGAGCAGTACTTC
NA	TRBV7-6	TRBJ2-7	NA	CASSLTGTLGYEQYF	TGTGCCAGCAGCCTCACCGGGACTTTGGGGTACGAGCAGTACTTC
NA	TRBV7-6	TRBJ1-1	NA	CASSSPGKATEAFF	TGTGCCAGCAGCTCCCCGGGGAAGGCCACTGAAGCTTTCTTT
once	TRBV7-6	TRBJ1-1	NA	CASSLGGWPTENTEAFF	TGTGCCAGCAGCTTGGGGGGGTGGCCGACTGAGAACACTGAAGCTTTCTTT
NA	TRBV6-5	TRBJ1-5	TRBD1	CASTKDRGNQPQHF	TGTGCCAGCACCAAAGACAGGGGCAATCAGCCCCAGCATTTT
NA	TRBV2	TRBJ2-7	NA	CASSPPGTQVYEQYF	TGTGCCAGCAGTCCCCCCGGGACTCAGGTCTACGAGCAGTACTTC
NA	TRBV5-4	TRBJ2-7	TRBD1	CASRGQGRALHEQYF	TGTGCCAGCAGGGGACAGGGGAGGGCCCTCCACGAGCAGTACTTC
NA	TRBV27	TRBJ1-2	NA	CASSLTGSYGYTF	TGTGCCAGCAGTTTAACAGGTTCATATGGCTACACCTTC
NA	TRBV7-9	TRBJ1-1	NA	CASSSGGGTEAFF	TGTGCCAGCAGCTCCGGGGGTGGCACTGAAGCTTTCTTT
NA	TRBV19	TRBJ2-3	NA	CASSIRGNTDTQYF	TGTGCCAGTAGTATAAGGGGAAACACAGATACGCAGTATTTT
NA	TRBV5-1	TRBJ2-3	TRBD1	CATRGQGATDTQYF	TGCGCCACTAGGGGACAGGGGGCGACAGATACGCAGTATTTT
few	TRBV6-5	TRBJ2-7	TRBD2	CASATERGYEQYF	TGTGCCAGCGCCACCGAGCGGGGATACGAGCAGTACTTC
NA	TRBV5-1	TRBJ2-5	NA	CASSTQVPETQYF	TGCGCCAGCTCTACCCAGGTCCCAGAGACCCAGTACTTC
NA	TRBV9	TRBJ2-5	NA	CASSVGGRAETQYF	TGTGCCAGCAGCGTAGGCGGCAGGGCAGAGACCCAGTACTTC
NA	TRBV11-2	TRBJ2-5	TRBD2	CASSDKAGKEETQYF	TGTGCCAGCAGCGATAAAGCGGGGAAGGAGGAGACCCAGTACTTC
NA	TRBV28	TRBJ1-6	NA	CASSFRGGYNSPLHF	TGTGCCAGCAGTTTCAGGGGAGGGTATAATTCACCCCTCCACTTT
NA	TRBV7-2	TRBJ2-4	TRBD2	CASSVSGTVGKNIQYF	TGTGCCAGCAGCGTTAGCGGGACGGTAGGGAAAAACATTCAGTACTTC
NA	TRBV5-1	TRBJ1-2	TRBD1	CASSFTGEIANYGYTF	TGCGCCAGCAGCTTCACAGGGGAAATCGCTAACTATGGCTACACCTTC
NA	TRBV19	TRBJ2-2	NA	CASSPDWKHTGELFF	TGTGCCAGTAGCCCCGACTGGAAACACACCGGGGAGCTGTTTTTT
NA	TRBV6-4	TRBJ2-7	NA	CASSSALGQFVYYEQYF	TGTGCCAGCAGTTCCGCCCTAGGACAGTTTGTATACTACGAGCAGTACTTC
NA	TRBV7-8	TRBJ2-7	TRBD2	CASSSGRRPGLAGDTTYEQYF	TGTGCCAGCAGCTCAGGCAGGAGGCCCGGACTAGCGGGGGATACTACCTACGAGCAGTACTTC
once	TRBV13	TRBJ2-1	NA	CASSAPRPSSYNEQFF	TGTGCCAGCAGCGCGCCTAGACCTTCCTCCTACAATGAGCAGTTCTTC
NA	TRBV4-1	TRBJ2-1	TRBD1	CASSQTGGLPNEQFF	TGCGCCAGCAGCCAAACAGGGGGCCTTCCAAATGAGCAGTTCTTC
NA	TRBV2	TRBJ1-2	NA	CASSEQGRGFYGYTF	TGTGCCAGCAGTGAACAGGGCAGGGGATTCTATGGCTACACCTTC
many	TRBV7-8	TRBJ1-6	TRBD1	CASSRTDRAWSYNSPLHF	TGTGCCAGCAGCCGAACGGACAGGGCCTGGTCCTATAATTCACCCCTCCACTTT
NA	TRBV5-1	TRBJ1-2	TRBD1	CASSLEGGFNYGYTF	TGCGCCAGCAGCTTGGAAGGGGGCTTTAACTATGGCTACACCTTC
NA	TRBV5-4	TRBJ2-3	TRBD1	CASSRIQGGTDTQYF	TGTGCCAGCAGCCGTATACAGGGGGGCACAGATACGCAGTATTTT
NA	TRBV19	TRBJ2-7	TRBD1	CASSSPRTGNSYEQYF	TGTGCCAGTAGTTCACCGCGGACAGGTAACTCCTACGAGCAGTACTTC
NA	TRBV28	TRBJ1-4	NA	CASSSLGAANEKLFF	TGTGCCAGCAGTTCCCTGGGGGCGGCTAATGAAAAACTGTTTTTT
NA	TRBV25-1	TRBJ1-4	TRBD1	CASSEPDRGLGKLFF	TGTGCCAGCAGTGAACCCGACAGGGGGCTTGGAAAACTGTTTTTT
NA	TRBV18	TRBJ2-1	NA	CASSPQQNNEQFF	TGTGCCAGCTCACCACAACAAAACAATGAGCAGTTCTTC
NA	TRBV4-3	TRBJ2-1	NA	CASSQGPYNEQFF	TGCGCCAGCAGCCAAGGGCCTTACAATGAGCAGTTCTTC
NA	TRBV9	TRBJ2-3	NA	CASSVALAGTDTQYF	TGTGCCAGCAGCGTAGCACTAGCAGGTACAGATACGCAGTATTTT